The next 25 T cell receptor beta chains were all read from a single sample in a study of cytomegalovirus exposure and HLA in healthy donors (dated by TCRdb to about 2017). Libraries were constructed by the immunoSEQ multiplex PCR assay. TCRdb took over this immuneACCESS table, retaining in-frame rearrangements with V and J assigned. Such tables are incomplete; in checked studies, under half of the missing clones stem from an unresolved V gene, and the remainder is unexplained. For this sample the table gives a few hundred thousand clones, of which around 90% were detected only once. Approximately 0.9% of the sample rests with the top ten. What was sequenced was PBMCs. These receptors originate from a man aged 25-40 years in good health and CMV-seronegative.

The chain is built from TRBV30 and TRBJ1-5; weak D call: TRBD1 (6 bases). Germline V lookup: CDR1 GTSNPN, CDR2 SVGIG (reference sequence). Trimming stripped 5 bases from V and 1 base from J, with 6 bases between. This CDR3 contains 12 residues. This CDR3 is CAWGQSNQPQHF. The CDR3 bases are TGTGCCTGGGGACAGAGCAATCAGCCCCAGCATTTT.

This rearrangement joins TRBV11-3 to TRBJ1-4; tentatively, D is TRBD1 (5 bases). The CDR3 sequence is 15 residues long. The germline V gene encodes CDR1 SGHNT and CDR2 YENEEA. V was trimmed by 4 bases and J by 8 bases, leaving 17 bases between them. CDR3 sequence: CASSSGGDPEEKLFF. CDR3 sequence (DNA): TGTGCCAGCAGCTCAGGCGGGGACCCCGAAGAAAAACTGTTTTTT. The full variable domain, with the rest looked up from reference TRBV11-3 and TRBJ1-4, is EAGVVQSPRYKIIEKKQPVAFWCNPISGHNTLYWYLQNLGQGPELLIRYENEEAVDDSQLPKDRFSAERLKGVDSTLKIQPAELGDSAVYLCASSSGGDPEEKLFFGSGTQLSVL.

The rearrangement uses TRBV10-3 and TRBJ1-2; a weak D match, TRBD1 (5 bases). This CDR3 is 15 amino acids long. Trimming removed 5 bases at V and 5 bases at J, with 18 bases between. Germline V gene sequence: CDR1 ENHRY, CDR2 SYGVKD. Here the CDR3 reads CAISHTGDASYGYTF. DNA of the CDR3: TGTGCCATCAGTCATACGGGGGACGCATCATATGGCTACACCTTC.

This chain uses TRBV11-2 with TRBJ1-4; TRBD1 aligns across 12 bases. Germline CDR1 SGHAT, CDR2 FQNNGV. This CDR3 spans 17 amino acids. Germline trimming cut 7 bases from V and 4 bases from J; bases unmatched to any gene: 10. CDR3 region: CASTAGDRGLSNEKLFF. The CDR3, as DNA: TGTGCCAGCACAGCGGGGGACAGGGGGCTTAGTAATGAAAAACTGTTTTTT.

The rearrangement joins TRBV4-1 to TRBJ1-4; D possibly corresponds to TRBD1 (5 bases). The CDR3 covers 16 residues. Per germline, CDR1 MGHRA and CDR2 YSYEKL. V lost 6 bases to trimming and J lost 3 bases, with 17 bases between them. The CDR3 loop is CASRPGRLSPNEKLFF. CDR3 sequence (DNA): TGCGCCAGCAGACCAGGGAGGCTTAGCCCTAATGAAAAACTGTTTTTT.

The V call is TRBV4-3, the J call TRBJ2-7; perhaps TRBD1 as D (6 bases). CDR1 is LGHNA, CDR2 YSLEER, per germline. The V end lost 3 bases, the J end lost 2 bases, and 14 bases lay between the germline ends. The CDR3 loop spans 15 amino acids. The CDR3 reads CASSQAQGSTYEQYF. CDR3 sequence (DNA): TGCGCCAGCAGCCAGGCACAGGGTTCTACCTACGAGCAGTACTTC.

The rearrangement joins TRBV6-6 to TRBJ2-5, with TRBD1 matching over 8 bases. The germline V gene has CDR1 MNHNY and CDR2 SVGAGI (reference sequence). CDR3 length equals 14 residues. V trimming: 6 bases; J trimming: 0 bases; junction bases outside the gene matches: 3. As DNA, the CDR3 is TGTGCCAGCAGCCGGACAGGGAACCAAGAGACCCAGTACTTC. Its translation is CASSRTGNQETQYF.

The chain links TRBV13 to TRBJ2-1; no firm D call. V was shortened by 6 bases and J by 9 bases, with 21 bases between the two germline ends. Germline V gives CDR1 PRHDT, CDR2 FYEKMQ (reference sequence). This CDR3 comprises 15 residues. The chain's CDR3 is CASSSPGLSTFEQFF. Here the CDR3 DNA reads TGTGCCAGCAGTTCCCCGGGTCTTTCGACGTTTGAGCAGTTCTTC.

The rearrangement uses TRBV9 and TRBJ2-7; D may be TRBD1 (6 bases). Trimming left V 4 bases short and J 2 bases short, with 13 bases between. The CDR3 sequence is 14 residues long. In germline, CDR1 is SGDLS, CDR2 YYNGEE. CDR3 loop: CASSRGDTTYEQYF. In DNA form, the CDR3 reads TGTGCCAGCAGCAGAGGGGACACCACCTACGAGCAGTACTTC.

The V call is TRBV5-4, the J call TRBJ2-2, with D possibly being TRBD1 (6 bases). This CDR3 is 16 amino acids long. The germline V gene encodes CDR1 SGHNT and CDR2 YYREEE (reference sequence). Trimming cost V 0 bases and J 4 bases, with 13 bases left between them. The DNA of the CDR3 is TGTGCCAGCAGCTTGGCGGAACAGGGTATCACCGGGGAGCTGTTTTTT. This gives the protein CASSLAEQGITGELFF.

The CDR3 reads CASSRGTGNYGYTF. The CDR3 DNA is TGTGCCAGCAGTCGGGGGACGGGTAACTATGGCTACACCTTC. The chain links TRBV6-5 to TRBJ1-2; a possible D gene is TRBD1 (5 bases). V was clipped by 5 bases and J by 1 base, with 11 bases between them. CDR1 is MNHEY and CDR2 is SVGAGI in the germline V gene. The CDR3 is 14 amino acids.

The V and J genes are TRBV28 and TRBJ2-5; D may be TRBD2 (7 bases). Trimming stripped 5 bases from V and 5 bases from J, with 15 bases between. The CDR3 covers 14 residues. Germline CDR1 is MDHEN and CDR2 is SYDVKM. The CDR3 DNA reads TGTGCCAGCAGTCTCCTGGGGGGGGCCGAGACCCAGTACTTC. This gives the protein CASSLLGGAETQYF.

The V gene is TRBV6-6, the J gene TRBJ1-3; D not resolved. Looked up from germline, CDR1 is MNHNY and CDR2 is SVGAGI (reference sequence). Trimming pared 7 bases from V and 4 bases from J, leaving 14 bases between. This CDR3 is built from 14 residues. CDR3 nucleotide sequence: TGTGCCAGCACCCGTTGGGGAGAGGGAAACACCATATATTTT. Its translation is CASTRWGEGNTIYF.

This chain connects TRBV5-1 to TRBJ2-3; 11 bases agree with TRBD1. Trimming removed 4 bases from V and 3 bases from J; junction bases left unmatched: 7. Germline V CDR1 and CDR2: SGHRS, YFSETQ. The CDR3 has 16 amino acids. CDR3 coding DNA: TGCGCCAGCAGCGCCGGACAGGGGGCGCCAACAGATACGCAGTATTTT. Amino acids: CASSAGQGAPTDTQYF.

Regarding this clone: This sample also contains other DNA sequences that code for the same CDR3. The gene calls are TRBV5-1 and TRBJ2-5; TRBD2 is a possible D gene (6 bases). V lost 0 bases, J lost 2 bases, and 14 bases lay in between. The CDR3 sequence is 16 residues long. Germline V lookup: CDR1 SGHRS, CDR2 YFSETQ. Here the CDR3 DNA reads TGCGCCAGCAGCTTGGCCGGGGGTGGAGTACAAGAGACCCAGTACTTC. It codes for CASSLAGGGVQETQYF.

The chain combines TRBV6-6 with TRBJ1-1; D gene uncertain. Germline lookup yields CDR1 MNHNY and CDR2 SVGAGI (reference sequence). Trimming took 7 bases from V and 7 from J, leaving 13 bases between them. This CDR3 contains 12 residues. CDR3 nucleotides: TGTGCCAGCATCCCCAGTGGCCGTGAAGCTTTCTTT. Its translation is CASIPSGREAFF.

CDR3 DNA sequence: TGTGCCAGCAGCTTAGAGGGGGTAACTATTGGCTACACCTTC. Translating it yields CASSLEGVTIGYTF. This chain links TRBV7-2 with TRBJ1-2, with D perhaps TRBD1 (6 bases). V shed 1 base and J shed 7 bases, with 13 bases lying between them. CDR3 length: 14 amino acids. Germline loops: CDR1 SGHTA, CDR2 FQGNSA.

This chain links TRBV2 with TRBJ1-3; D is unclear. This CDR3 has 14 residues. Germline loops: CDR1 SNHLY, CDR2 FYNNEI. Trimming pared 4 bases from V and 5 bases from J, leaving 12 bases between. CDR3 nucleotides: TGTGCCAGCAGTGTTTGGGCAGACAGAAACACCATATATTTT. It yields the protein CASSVWADRNTIYF. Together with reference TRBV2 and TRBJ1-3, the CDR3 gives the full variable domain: EPEVTQTPSHQVTQMGQEVILRCVPISNHLYFYWYRQILGQKVEFLVSFYNNEISEKSEIFDDQFSVERPDGSNFTLKIRSTKLEDSAMYFCASSVWADRNTIYFGEGSWLTVV.

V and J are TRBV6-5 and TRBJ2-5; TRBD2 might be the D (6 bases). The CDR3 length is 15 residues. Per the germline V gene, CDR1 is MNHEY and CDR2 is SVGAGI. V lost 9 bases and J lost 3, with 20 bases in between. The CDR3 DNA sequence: TGTGCCAGTCAATCAGGCGGGGCGCACGAAGAGACCCAGTACTTC. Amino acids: CASQSGGAHEETQYF.

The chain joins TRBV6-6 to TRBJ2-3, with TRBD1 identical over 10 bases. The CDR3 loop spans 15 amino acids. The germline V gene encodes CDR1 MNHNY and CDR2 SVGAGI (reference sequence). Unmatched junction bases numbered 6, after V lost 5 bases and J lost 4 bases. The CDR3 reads CASSRRDRGSDTQYF. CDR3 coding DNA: TGTGCCAGCAGTCGCCGGGACAGGGGATCAGATACGCAGTATTTT.

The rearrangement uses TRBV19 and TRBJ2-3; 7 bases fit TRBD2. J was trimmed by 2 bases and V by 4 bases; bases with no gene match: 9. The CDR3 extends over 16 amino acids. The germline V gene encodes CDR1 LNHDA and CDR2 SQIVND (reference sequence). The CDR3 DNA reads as TGTGCCAGTAGTACCAAGACTAGCTGGATCACAGATACGCAGTATTTT. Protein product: CASSTKTSWITDTQYF. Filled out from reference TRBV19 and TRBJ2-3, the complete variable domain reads DGGITQSPKYLFRKEGQNVTLSCEQNLNHDAMYWYRQDPGQGLRLIYYSQIVNDFQKGDIAEGYSVSREKKESFPLTVTSAQKNPTAFYLCASSTKTSWITDTQYFGPGTRLTVL.

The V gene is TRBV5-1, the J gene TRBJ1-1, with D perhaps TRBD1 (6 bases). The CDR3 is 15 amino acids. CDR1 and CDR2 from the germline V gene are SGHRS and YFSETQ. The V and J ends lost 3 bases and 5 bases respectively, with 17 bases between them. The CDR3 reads CASSSPQGRRTEAFF. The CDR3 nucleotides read TGCGCCAGCAGCTCGCCCCAGGGGAGAAGGACTGAAGCTTTCTTT. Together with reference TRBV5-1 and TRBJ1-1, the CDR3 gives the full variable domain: KAGVTQTPRYLIKTRGQQVTLSCSPISGHRSVSWYQQTPGQGLQFLFEYFSETQRNKGNFPGRFSGRQFSNSRSEMNVSTLELGDSALYLCASSSPQGRRTEAFFGQGTRLTVV.

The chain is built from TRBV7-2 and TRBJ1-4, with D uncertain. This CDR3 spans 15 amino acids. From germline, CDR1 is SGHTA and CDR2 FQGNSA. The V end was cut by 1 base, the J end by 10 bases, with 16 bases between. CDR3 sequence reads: CASSLVGQLRPKLFF. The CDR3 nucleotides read TGTGCCAGCAGCTTAGTAGGTCAGCTCAGGCCAAAACTGTTTTTT.

The CDR3 sequence: CASSITSGGRDTQYF. CDR3 nucleotides: TGTGCCAGCAGCATAACTAGCGGGGGGAGGGATACGCAGTATTTT. The chain employs TRBV28 and TRBJ2-3; TRBD2 aligns across 12 bases. Looked up from germline, CDR1 is MDHEN and CDR2 is SYDVKM. The CDR3 totals 15 residues. Germline trimming cut 6 bases from V and 6 bases from J; bases unmatched to any gene: 7. The complete variable domain, with remaining parts taken from reference TRBV28 and TRBJ2-3, reads DVKVTQSSRYLVKRTGEKVFLECVQDMDHENMFWYRQDPGLGLRLIYFSYDVKMKEKGDIPEGYSVSREKKERFSLILESASTNQTSMYLCASSITSGGRDTQYFGPGTRLTVL.

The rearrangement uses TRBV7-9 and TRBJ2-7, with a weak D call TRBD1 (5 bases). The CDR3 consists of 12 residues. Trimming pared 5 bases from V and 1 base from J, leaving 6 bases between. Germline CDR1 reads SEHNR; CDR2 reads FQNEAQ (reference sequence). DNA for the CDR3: TGTGCCAGCAGCAGACAGTCCTACGAGCAGTACTTC. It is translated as CASSRQSYEQYF.